This TCR beta chain is drawn from a study of cytomegalovirus exposure and HLA in healthy donors. TCRdb's copy holds only in-frame clones and misses some; the assay was immunoSEQ multiplex PCR. The sample shows under 150,000 clones, approximately 86% of them seen only once. The CDR3 is 18 amino acids. Source material: PBMCs. The rearrangement links TRBV21-1 to TRBJ2-1; the D call in the table, TRBD2, was not verified against the DNA. TRBV21-1 has pseudogene status. The origin of this receptor is a young woman in good health and CMV-seropositive. CDR3 region: CASRPGTSGTSSYNEQFF. CDR3 sequence (DNA): TGTGCCAGCCGCCCCGGGACTAGCGGGACGAGCTCCTACAATGAGCAGTTCTTC.